This TCR beta chain was captured in a study of CD8 T cells in ankylosing spondylitis. Broader study findings: Matched ankylosing spondylitis synovial fluid reportedly contained a significantly enriched population of disease-linked clones. Disease-linked clones bore a CD8+ phenotype, appearing relatively rarely in peripheral blood. Ankylosing spondylitis blood appeared to carry a characteristic TCR beta motif of eight or nine highly homologous variants. Previous work reported some of these motif variants in the synovial fluid and blood of reactive arthritis.

Libraries of TCR beta came from quantitative 5'-RACE with molecular barcodes. TCRdb re-analysed the 5' RACE reads in MiXCR, keeping a single row per CDR3 protein. The table has almost 400,000 distinct CDR3 sequences, 20% to 25% seen once; the top ten hold around 17%. Worth noting for this clonotype: Antigen: not known.

V trimming: 2 bases; J trimming: 8 bases; junction bases outside the gene matches: 12. The CDR3 has 16 amino acids. Germline V CDR1 and CDR2: KGHSH, LQKENI. This receptor was obtained from a male donor with ankylosing spondylitis. Sequenced input: blood, either unsorted or a sorted T cell fraction (not recorded which). The gene calls are TRBV18 and TRBJ1-2; 9 bases map to TRBD1. The CDR3 DNA follows: TGTGCCAGCTCACCATCTCAAGGACAGGGGCGGCAGGGCTACACCTTC. This sequence encodes CASSPSQGQGRQGYTF. The full variable domain, in which reference TRBV18 and TRBJ1-2 provide the parts outside the CDR3, is NAGVMQNPRHLVRRRGQEARLRCSPMKGHSHVYWYRQLPEEGLKFMVYLQKENIIDESGMPKERFSAEFPKEGPSILRIQQVVRGDSAAYFCASSPSQGQGRQGYTFGSGTRLTVV.